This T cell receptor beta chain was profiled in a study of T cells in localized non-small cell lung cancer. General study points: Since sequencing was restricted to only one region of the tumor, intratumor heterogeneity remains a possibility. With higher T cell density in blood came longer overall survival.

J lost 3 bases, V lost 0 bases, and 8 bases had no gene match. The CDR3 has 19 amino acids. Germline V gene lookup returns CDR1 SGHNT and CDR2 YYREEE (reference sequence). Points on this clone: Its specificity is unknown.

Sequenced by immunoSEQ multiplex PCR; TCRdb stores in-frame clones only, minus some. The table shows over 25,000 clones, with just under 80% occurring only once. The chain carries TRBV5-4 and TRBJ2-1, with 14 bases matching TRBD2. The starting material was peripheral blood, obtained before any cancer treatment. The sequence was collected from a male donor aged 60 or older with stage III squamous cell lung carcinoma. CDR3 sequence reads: CASSLAETSGGASYNEQFF. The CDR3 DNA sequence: TGTGCCAGCAGCTTGGCCGAGACTAGCGGGGGGGCCAGCTACAATGAGCAGTTCTTC.